A single T cell receptor (beta chain) is shown here with its context. This entry is derived from a study of T cell responses to AZD1222 COVID-19 vaccine. V was pared by 6 bases and J by 4 bases, with 11 bases between. This CDR3 contains 13 residues. CDR1 and CDR2 from the germline V gene are MNHEY and SVGAGI. The repertoire was sequenced with immunoSEQ multiplex PCR; TCRdb's copy has only in-frame clones and lacks some. Seen here are about 150,000 clones, less than 90% observed once, and the top ten hold around 3%. The chain joins TRBV6-5 to TRBJ2-3; D is undetermined. The TCR originated in an adult in good health. Specimen: peripheral blood, collected on day 0 of AZD1222 vaccination. The CDR3, as DNA: TGTGCCAGCAGCCGCTTGGGGTCAGATACGCAGTATTTT. This codes for CASSRLGSDTQYF.